This T cell receptor (beta chain) was sequenced for a study of blood T cell repertoires in COVID-19. The J segment lost 8 bases and the V segment lost 4 bases, leaving 6 bases of the junction unmatched. The CDR3 length is 14 residues. Germline values: CDR1 MDHEN, CDR2 SYDVKM. The method was immunoSEQ multiplex PCR; TCRdb's version includes in-frame clones alone and lacks a portion of them. The table shows under 200,000 clones, with over 75% occurring only once. In this sample, this clone turned up once. The sequence was collected from a man aged 65 to 85 with active or convalescent COVID-19. V and J are TRBV28 and TRBJ1-4; 8 nucleotides agree with TRBD1. Sequencing was done on a sample of peripheral blood. CDR3 coding DNA: TGTGCCAGCAGTTCTCAGGGGGCGAGAGAAAAACTGTTTTTT. This encodes CASSSQGAREKLFF.